This TCR beta chain was recorded in a study of T cells in Graves' hyperthyroidism and ophthalmopathy. Study background: Pretreatment peripheral blood was obtained at initial diagnosis.

Regions amplified from RNA transcripts were the TCR beta CDR3 regions. First-round RT-PCR of the TCR CDR3 relied on the HTBI primer set. TCRdb redid the calling of the multiplex PCR reads with MiXCR, one entry per CDR3 protein. The data contain about 400,000 distinct CDR3 sequences, 12% to 15% of them singletons. CDR1 is SNHLY, CDR2 FYNNEI, per germline. The V segment lost 10 bases and the J segment 9 bases; nucleotides outside the gene matches: 11. The CDR3 runs to 15 residues. Concerning this clonotype itself: Its antigen is undetermined.

General observations from the study: Ophthalmopathy, as predicted by the model, came a median about six months after the prediction.

The material sequenced was blood. The V call is TRBV2, the J call TRBJ2-1, with TRBD2 identical over 14 bases. The TCR sequence derives from a woman aged 60-75 years with Graves' ophthalmopathy. This CDR3 is CAIFAGLAGVGEQFF. Here the CDR3 DNA reads TGTGCCATCTTCGCGGGACTAGCGGGAGTTGGTGAGCAGTTCTTC.